The following is a TCR beta chain sequence with its context. The data belong to a study of T cell repertoires in cytomegalovirus infection. At the level of the study: It can be stated that public TCR beta signatures indicated CMV infection as well as a matching HLA type.

There are 15 residues in the CDR3. Germline CDR1 MNHNY, CDR2 SVGAGI (reference sequence). Trimming removed 4 bases from V and 3 bases from J; junction bases left unmatched: 6. TCRdb itself ran the reads through MiXCR, one entry per CDR3 protein. The repertoire holds about 260,000 distinct CDR3 sequences, with around 13% as singletons. This chain connects TRBV6-6 to TRBJ2-4; 7 nucleotides align to TRBD1. Sequencing input: PBMCs. This sequence originates from a human donor in good health (CMV status not recorded). Some clones in this sample may be carry-over from other donors' samples. CDR3 nucleotide sequence: TGTGCCAGCAGTTCCCAAACAGGGGACAAAAACATTCAGTACTTC. It encodes CASSSQTGDKNIQYF.